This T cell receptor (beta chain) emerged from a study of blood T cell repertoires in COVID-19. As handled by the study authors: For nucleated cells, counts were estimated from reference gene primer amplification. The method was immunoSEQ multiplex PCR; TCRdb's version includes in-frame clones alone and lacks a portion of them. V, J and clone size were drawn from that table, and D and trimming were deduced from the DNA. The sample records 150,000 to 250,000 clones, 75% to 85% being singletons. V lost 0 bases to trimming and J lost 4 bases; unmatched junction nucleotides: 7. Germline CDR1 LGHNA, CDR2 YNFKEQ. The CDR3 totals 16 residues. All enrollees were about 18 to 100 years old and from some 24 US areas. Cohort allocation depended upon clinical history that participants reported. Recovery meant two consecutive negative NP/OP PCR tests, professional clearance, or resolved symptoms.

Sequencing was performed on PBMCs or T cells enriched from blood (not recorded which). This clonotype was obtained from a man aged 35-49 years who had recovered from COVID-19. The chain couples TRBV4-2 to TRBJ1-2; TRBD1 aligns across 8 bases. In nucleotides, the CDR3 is TGTGCCAGCAGCCAAGAGACGGGACAGGCCGCCTATGGCTACACCTTC. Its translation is CASSQETGQAAYGYTF.